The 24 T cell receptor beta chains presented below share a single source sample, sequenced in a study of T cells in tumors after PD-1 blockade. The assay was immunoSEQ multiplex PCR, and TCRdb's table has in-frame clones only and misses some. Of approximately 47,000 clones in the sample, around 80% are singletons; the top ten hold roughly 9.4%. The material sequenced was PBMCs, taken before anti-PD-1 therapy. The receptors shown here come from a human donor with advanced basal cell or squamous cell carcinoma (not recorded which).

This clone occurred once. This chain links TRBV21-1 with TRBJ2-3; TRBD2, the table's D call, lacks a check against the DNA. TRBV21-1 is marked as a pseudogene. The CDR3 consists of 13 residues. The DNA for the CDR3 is TGTGCCAGAACTAGCGAGAGCACAGATACGCAGTATTTT. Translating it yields CARTSESTDTQYF.

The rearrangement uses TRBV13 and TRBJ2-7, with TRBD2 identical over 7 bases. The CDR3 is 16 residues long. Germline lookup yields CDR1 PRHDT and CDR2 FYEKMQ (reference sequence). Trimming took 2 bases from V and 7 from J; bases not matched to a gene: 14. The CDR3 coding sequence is TGTGCCAGCAGCTTACTAGGGACTACTTCATTACGGGAGCAGTACTTC. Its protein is CASSLLGTTSLREQYF.

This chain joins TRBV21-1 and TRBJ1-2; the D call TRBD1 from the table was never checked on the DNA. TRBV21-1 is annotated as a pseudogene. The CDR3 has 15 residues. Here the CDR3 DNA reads TGTGCCAGCAGCTTTCAGACAGGGGGAAACTATGGCTACACCTTC. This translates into CASSFQTGGNYGYTF.

The CDR3 coding sequence is TGTGCCAGCAGCCAAGAGGGGAGGGTCACTCAGCCCCAGCATTTT. Translating gives CASSQEGRVTQPQHF. The chain links TRBV4-2 to TRBJ1-5; no firm D call. Trimming left V 0 bases short and J 6 bases short, with 12 bases between. The CDR3 totals 15 residues. Looked up from germline, CDR1 is LGHNA and CDR2 is YNFKEQ.

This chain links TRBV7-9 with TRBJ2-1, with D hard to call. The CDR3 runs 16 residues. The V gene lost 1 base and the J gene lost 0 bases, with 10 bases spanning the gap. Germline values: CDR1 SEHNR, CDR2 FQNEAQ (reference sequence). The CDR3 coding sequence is TGTGCCAGCAGCTTAGTTTTGAGTGGCTCCTACAATGAGCAGTTCTTC. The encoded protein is CASSLVLSGSYNEQFF. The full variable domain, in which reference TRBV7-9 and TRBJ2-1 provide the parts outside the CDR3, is DTGVSQNPRHKITKRGQNVTFRCDPISEHNRLYWYRQTLGQGPEFLTYFQNEAQLEKSRLLSDRFSAERPKGSFSTLEIQRTEQGDSAMYLCASSLVLSGSYNEQFFGPGTRLTVL.

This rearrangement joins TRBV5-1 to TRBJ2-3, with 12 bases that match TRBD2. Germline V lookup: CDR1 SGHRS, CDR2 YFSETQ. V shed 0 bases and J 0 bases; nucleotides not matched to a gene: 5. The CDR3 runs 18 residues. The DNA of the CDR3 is TGCGCCAGCAGCTTGGGACTAGCGGGGGCTTCTAGCACAGATACGCAGTATTTT. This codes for CASSLGLAGASSTDTQYF.

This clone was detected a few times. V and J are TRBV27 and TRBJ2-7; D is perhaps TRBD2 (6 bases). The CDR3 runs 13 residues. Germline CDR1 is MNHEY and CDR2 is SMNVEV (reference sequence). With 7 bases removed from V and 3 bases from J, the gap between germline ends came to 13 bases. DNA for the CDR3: TGTGCCAGCATGGGGGGAAACGGCTACGAGCAGTACTTC. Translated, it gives CASMGGNGYEQYF.

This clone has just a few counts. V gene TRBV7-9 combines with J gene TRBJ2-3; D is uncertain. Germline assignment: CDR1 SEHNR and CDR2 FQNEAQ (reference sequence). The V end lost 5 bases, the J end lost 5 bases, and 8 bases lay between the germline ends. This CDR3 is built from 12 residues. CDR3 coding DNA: TGTGCCAGCAGCCTACTGGGAGATACGCAGTATTTT. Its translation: CASSLLGDTQYF. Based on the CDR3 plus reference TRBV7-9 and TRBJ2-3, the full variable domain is DTGVSQNPRHKITKRGQNVTFRCDPISEHNRLYWYRQTLGQGPEFLTYFQNEAQLEKSRLLSDRFSAERPKGSFSTLEIQRTEQGDSAMYLCASSLLGDTQYFGPGTRLTVL.

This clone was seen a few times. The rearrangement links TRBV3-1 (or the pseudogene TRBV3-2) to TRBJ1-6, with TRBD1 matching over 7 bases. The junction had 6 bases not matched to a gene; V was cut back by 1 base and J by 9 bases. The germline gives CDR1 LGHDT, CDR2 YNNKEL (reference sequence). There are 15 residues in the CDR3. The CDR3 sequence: CASSQGQGVGSPLHF. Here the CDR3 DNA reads TGTGCCAGCAGCCAAGGACAGGGTGTTGGTTCACCCCTCCACTTT.

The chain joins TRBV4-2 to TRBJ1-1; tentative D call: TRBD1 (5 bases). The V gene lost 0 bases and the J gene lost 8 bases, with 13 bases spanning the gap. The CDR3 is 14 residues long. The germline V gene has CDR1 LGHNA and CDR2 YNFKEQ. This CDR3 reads CASSQDRAGREAFF. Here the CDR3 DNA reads TGTGCCAGCAGCCAAGATAGGGCAGGGAGGGAAGCTTTCTTT.

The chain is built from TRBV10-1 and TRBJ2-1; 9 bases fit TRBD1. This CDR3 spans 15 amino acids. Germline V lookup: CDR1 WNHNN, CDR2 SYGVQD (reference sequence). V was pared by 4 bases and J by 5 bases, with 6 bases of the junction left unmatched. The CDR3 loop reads CASSGPGTGNNEQFF. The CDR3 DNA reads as TGCGCCAGCAGTGGGCCCGGGACAGGGAACAATGAGCAGTTCTTC.

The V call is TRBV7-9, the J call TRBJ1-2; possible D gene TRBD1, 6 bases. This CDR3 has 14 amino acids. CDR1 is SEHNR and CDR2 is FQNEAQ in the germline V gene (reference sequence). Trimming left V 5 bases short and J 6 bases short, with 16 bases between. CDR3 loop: CASSPSGAGDGYTF. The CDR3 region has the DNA TGTGCCAGCAGCCCTAGCGGGGCAGGGGATGGCTACACCTTC.

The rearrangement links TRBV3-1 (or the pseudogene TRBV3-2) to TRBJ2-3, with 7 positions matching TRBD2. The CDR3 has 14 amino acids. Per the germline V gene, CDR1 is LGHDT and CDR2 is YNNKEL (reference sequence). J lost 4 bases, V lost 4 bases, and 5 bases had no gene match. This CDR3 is CASSRGGGPDTQYF. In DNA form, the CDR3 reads TGTGCCAGCAGCCGGGGCGGGGGACCAGATACGCAGTATTTT.

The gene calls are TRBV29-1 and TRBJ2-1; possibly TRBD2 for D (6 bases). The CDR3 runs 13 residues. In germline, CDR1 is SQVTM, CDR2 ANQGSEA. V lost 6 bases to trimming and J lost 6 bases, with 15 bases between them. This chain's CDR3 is CSVNEGGVNEQFF. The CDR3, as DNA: TGCAGCGTCAACGAGGGAGGCGTCAATGAGCAGTTCTTC.

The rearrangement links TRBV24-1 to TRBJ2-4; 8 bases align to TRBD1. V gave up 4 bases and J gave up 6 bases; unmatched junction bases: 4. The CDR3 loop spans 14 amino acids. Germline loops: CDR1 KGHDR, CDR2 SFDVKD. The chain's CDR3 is CATSEGQGSNIQYF. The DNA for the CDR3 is TGTGCCACCAGTGAAGGACAGGGATCAAACATTCAGTACTTC.

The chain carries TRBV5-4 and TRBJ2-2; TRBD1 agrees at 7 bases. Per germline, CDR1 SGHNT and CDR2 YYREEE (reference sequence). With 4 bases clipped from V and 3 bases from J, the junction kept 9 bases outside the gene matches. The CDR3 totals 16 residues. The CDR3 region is CASSPGTERYTGELFF. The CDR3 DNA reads TGTGCCAGCAGCCCGGGGACAGAGAGATACACCGGGGAGCTGTTTTTT.

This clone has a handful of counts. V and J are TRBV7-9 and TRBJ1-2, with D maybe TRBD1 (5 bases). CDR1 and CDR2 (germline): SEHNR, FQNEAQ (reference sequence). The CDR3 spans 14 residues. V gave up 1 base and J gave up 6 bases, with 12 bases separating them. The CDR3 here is CASSLGDSLNGYTF. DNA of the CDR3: TGTGCCAGCAGCTTAGGGGACTCACTCAATGGCTACACCTTC.

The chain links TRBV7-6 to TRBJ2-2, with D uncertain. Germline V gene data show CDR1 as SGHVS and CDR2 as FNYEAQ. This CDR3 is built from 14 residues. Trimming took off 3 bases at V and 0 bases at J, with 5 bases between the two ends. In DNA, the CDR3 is TGTGCCAGCAGCTTGGTACCGAACACCGGGGAGCTGTTTTTT. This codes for CASSLVPNTGELFF.

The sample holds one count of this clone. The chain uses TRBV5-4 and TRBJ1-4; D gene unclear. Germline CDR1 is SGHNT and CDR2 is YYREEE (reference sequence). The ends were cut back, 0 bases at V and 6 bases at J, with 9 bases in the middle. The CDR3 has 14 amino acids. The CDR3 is CASSLDRWDEKLFF. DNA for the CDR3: TGTGCCAGCAGCTTGGACAGATGGGATGAAAAACTGTTTTTT.

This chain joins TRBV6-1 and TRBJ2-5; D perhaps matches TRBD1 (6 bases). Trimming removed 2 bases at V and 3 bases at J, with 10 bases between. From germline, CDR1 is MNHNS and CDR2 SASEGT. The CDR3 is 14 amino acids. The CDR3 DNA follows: TGTGCCAGCAGTGAAAGTGGGACAAAAGAGACCCAGTACTTC. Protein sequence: CASSESGTKETQYF.

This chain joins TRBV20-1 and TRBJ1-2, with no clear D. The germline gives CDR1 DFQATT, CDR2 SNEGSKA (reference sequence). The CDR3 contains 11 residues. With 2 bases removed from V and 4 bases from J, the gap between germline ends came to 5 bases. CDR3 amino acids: CSARPSYGYTF. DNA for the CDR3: TGCAGTGCTAGACCTTCCTATGGCTACACCTTC.

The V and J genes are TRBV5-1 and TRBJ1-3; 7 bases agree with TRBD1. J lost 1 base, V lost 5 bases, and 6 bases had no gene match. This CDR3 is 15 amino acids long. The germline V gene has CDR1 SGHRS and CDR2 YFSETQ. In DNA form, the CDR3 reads TGCGCCAGCAGTTCAGGACAGGCTTCTGGAAACACCATATATTTT. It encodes CASSSGQASGNTIYF. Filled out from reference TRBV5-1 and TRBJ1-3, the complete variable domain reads KAGVTQTPRYLIKTRGQQVTLSCSPISGHRSVSWYQQTPGQGLQFLFEYFSETQRNKGNFPGRFSGRQFSNSRSEMNVSTLELGDSALYLCASSSGQASGNTIYFGEGSWLTVV.

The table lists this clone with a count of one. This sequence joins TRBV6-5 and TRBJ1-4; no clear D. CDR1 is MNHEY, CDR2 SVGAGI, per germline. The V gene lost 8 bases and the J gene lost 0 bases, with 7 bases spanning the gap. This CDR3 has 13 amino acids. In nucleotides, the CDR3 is TGTGCCAGCTCCCAGACAACTAATGAAAAACTGTTTTTT. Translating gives CASSQTTNEKLFF.

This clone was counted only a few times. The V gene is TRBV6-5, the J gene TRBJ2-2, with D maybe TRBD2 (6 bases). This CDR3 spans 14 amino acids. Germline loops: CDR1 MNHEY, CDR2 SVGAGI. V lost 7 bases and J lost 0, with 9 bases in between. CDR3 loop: CASTRGTNTGELFF. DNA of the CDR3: TGTGCCAGCACGCGCGGGACGAACACCGGGGAGCTGTTTTTT.